A selection of T cell receptor beta chains follows, all from one sample in a study of control samples from healthy donors and cancer patients. Sequenced by immunoSEQ multiplex PCR; TCRdb stores in-frame clones only, minus some. The profile shows tens of thousands of clones, approximately 90% of them singletons. Sequencing input: PBMCs. The origin of the receptors is a man aged 30-40 years with colorectal cancer. Each CDR3 is given with its conserved first and last residue. The D gene is left open where the match is weak. Only part of the rows carry a size: once, few, many, or a class if the clone is expanded.

V	J	D	size	DNA	CDR3
TRBV30	TRBJ1-1	-	-	TGTGCCTGGACCCGCCAGGGGATAGGAACTGAAGCTTTCTTT	CAWTRQGIGTEAFF
TRBV10-3	TRBJ2-7	-	-	TGTGCCATCAGTGAGGAGGCAGGGGCCTACGAGCAGTACTTC	CAISEEAGAYEQYF
TRBV20-1	TRBJ1-5	-	few	TGCAGTGCTAGTTTCGGGGCGGATCAGCCCCAGCATTTT	CSASFGADQPQHF
TRBV11-2	TRBJ2-7	-	-	TGTGCCAGCAGCTTAGCAGACCTCTTGTACTTC	CASSLADLLYF
TRBV27	TRBJ1-6	TRBD1	once	TGTGCCAGCAGTTTATACAACAGGGGGCGGAATAATTCACCCCTCCACTTT	CASSLYNRGRNNSPLHF
TRBV4-1	TRBJ2-4	-	few	TGCGCCAGCAGCCAAGAGGGGGCCTGGGGGAACATTCAGTACTTC	CASSQEGAWGNIQYF
TRBV19	TRBJ1-4	-	few	TGTGCCAGTAAGGGTTCAGGGGAAGAAAAACTGTTTTTT	CASKGSGEEKLFF
TRBV5-1	TRBJ1-4	TRBD1	-	TGCGCCAGCAGCTTGGGTGGGACAGCCCCAACTAATGAAAAACTGTTTTTT	CASSLGGTAPTNEKLFF
TRBV7-2	TRBJ2-2	-	-	TGTGCCAGCAGCTCCAGGGGGAACACCGGGGAGCTGTTTTTT	CASSSRGNTGELFF
TRBV27	TRBJ2-5	TRBD1	once	TGTGCCAGCAGTCCTCTTTCCGGGACAGGGGAGGAAGAGACCCAGTACTTC	CASSPLSGTGEEETQYF
TRBV14	TRBJ1-4	-	-	TGTGCCAGCAGCCAAGGGGACACAACGAGGGAAAAACTGTTTTTT	CASSQGDTTREKLFF
TRBV28	TRBJ1-1	-	-	TGTGCCAGTCTATCGGGACTTTACGAAGCTTTCTTT	CASLSGLYEAFF
TRBV5-4	TRBJ2-7	-	-	TGTGCCAGCAGCGGGTCTATGGGCTCCGGCTACGAGCAGTACTTC	CASSGSMGSGYEQYF
TRBV3-1/TRBV3-2	TRBJ1-6	TRBD1	-	TGTGCCAGCAGCCTCTGGACAGGGGGACTTAATTCACCCCTCCACTTT	CASSLWTGGLNSPLHF
TRBV10-3	TRBJ1-5	-	-	TGTGCCATCAGTGAAACTAATCAGCCCCAGCATTTT	CAISETNQPQHF
TRBV7-9	TRBJ1-6	-	few	TGTGCCAGCAGCTTCGGACAGCCCGGCCATAATTCACCCCTCCACTTT	CASSFGQPGHNSPLHF
TRBV25-1	TRBJ2-3	-	-	TGTGCCAGCAGCCAACTAGAGGGGGATGGCTACAGCACAGATACGCAGTATTTT	CASSQLEGDGYSTDTQYF
TRBV6-6	TRBJ1-2	-	-	TGTGCCAGCAGTTACGAGAATTTAGGCTACACCTTC	CASSYENLGYTF
TRBV2	TRBJ2-3	-	-	TGTGCCAGCAGTGAACATCCAATTATGAGGAGGGATACGCAGTATTTT	CASSEHPIMRRDTQYF
TRBV9	TRBJ2-6	-	-	TGTGCCAGCAGCGTAGATCAACCTTCAACTAGTCTTTTTAGCTCTGGGGCCAACGTCCTGACTTTC	CASSVDQPSTSLFSSGANVLTF
TRBV3-1/TRBV3-2	TRBJ2-5	-	-	TGTGCCAGCAGCCAGGCGCAGGGTCGGGGAGAGACCCAGTACTTC	CASSQAQGRGETQYF
TRBV5-6	TRBJ2-1	TRBD1	-	TGTGCCAGCAGCACCGGACAGGGGGGCTACAATGAGCAGTTCTTC	CASSTGQGGYNEQFF
TRBV4-3	TRBJ1-2	-	-	TGCGCCAGCAGCCAAGATGAACAGGACTATGGCTACACCTTC	CASSQDEQDYGYTF
TRBV6-5	TRBJ1-2	TRBD1	-	TGTGCCAGCATAAGGACAGGGGGAAACTATGGCTACACCTTC	CASIRTGGNYGYTF
TRBV7-2	TRBJ1-1	-	-	TGTGCCAGCAGCCCTACAGGCATGAACACTGAAGCTTTCTTT	CASSPTGMNTEAFF
TRBV19	TRBJ1-1	TRBD1	-	TGTGCCAGTAGTATCCCTAGGACAGGGGGAGTAGCTTTCTTT	CASSIPRTGGVAFF
TRBV8-2	TRBJ2-5	-	-	TGTGCCGACCAATCTCAAGAGACCCAGTACTTC	CADQSQETQYF
TRBV7-2	TRBJ2-7	-	-	TGTGCCAGCAAATATAGGGGGGCTTACGAGCAGTACTTC	CASKYRGAYEQYF
TRBV12-5	TRBJ2-7	-	-	TGTGCTAGTGGTTTGGGCCGGCAGGGGGGCGAGCAGTACTTC	CASGLGRQGGEQYF
TRBV4-1	TRBJ1-3	TRBD1	-	TGCGCCAGCAGCCAGTTAGGACCGGGACAGAGCTCTGGAAACACCATATATTTT	CASSQLGPGQSSGNTIYF
TRBV6-5	TRBJ1-1	-	-	TGTGCCAGCAGTAGGAGGAGCGTCACTGAAGCTTTCTTT	CASSRRSVTEAFF
TRBV19	TRBJ1-1	TRBD1	-	TGTGCCAGTAGTAGAGGGGTTGGGACAGAAGCGAACACTGAAGCTTTCTTT	CASSRGVGTEANTEAFF
TRBV7-9	TRBJ1-2	TRBD1	-	TGTGCCAGCAGCTTTGGAGGACAGGGGGCTGTCTATGGCTACACCTTC	CASSFGGQGAVYGYTF
TRBV13	TRBJ2-1	TRBD2	-	TGTGCCAGCAGCTTAGATTCTGGCGGGGGGCGCGGGGAGCAGTTCTTC	CASSLDSGGGRGEQFF
TRBV12-3/TRBV12-4	TRBJ1-1	-	-	TGTGCCAGCAGCTGGACGGAGAACACTGAAGCTTTCTTT	CASSWTENTEAFF
TRBV7-9	TRBJ1-5	-	-	TGTGCCAGCAGCTTTAATTCCGGCGCGCCCCAGCATTTT	CASSFNSGAPQHF
TRBV30	TRBJ2-2	-	-	TGTGCCTGGAGCCATCTTTACACCGGGGAGCTGTTTTTT	CAWSHLYTGELFF
TRBV5-8	TRBJ1-4	-	once	TGTGCCAGCAGCGACCTAGGGGGGGAAGTGGATGAAAAACTGTTTTTT	CASSDLGGEVDEKLFF
TRBV30	TRBJ2-7	-	once	TGTGCCTGGAGTTCATCCAGGGGTATAGACGAGCAGTACTTC	CAWSSSRGIDEQYF
TRBV7-2	TRBJ1-3	-	-	TGTGCCAGCAGCTTAGGGTTCGGGACTGGAAACACCATATATTTT	CASSLGFGTGNTIYF
TRBV6-5	TRBJ1-1	-	-	TGTGCCAGCAGTTACAACGGGGTTAGGAGCACTGAAGCTTTCTTT	CASSYNGVRSTEAFF
TRBV6-6	TRBJ1-1	-	-	TGTGCCAGCAGTTACCAGGGTAAGAATGAAGCTTTCTTT	CASSYQGKNEAFF
TRBV5-1	TRBJ2-3	TRBD1	-	TGCGCCAGCAGCACGGACGGGACAGGGAATGCAGATACGCAGTATTTT	CASSTDGTGNADTQYF
TRBV6-5	TRBJ1-6	TRBD1	-	TGTGCCAGCAGTCCGGTTAGACAGGGGAATTCACCCCTCCACTTT	CASSPVRQGNSPLHF
TRBV9	TRBJ2-7	-	once	TGTGCCAGCAGCGTAGAAGGCGGGGTAAGCGAGCAGTACTTC	CASSVEGGVSEQYF
TRBV30	TRBJ1-2	TRBD1	-	TGTGCCTGGAGTGTACAGGGGGCTGGCTATGGCTACACCTTC	CAWSVQGAGYGYTF
TRBV9	TRBJ2-1	-	-	TGTGCCAGCAGCGTAGACCCCAGGGGAGGAGGAGCCAATGAGCAGTTCTTC	CASSVDPRGGGANEQFF
TRBV25-1	TRBJ2-1	TRBD2	-	TGTGCCAGCAGTGAATATACGGGGGGGGTTCGAAATGAGCAGTTCTTC	CASSEYTGGVRNEQFF
TRBV7-9	TRBJ1-3	TRBD1	-	TGTGCCAGCAGCTCCGACAGGGGGACCGGAAACACCATATATTTT	CASSSDRGTGNTIYF
TRBV18	TRBJ2-2	-	-	TGTGCCAGCTCACCCCTAGTTGACGGGTCCGGGGAGCTGTTTTTT	CASSPLVDGSGELFF
TRBV9	TRBJ2-3	TRBD2	-	TGTGCCAGCAGCGCTAATAGCGGGGGGGCATATACGCAGTATTTT	CASSANSGGAYTQYF